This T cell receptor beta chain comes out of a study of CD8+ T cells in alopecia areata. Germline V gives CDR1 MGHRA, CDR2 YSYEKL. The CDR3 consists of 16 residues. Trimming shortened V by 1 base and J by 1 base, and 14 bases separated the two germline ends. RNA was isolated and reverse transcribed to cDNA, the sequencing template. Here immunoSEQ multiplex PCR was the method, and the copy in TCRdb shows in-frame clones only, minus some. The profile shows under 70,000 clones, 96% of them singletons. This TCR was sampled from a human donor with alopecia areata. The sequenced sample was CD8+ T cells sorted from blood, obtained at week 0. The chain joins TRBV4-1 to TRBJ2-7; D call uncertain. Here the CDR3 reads CASSQAPPGKSYEQYF. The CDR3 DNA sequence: TGCGCCAGCAGCCAAGCACCTCCCGGCAAATCCTACGAGCAGTACTTC.